This paragraph reports one T cell receptor beta chain. No cognate antigen has been identified for it. No clone much larger than this one lies a single base away; base qualities are absent. CD8 naive samples consisted of CD45RO-negative cells that were positively selected for CCR7, yielding a CD45RA+CCR7+ population without TemRA cells. Donors were healthy HIV-negative adults with no recently reported acute infections or vaccinations. Every donor was a Caucasian adult living in Nashville, Tennessee, USA. After blood collection by leukapheresis, PBMCs were isolated using Ficoll-Histopaque density gradient centrifugation and then cryopreserved in the vapor phase of liquid nitrogen. Analytical flow cytometry was used to check the purity and quantity of every magnetically sorted T cell population. Each sorted fraction had its genomic DNA isolated and then quantified by UV absorbance on a Nanodrop 2000c.

The data originate from a study of shared clonotypes between healthy human individuals (dated by TCRdb to the early 2020s). With regard to the full study: Two women and a few men aged 18 to 49 years were included in the cohort. For each donor, CD4 naive and CD4 memory were each run on three plates, CD8 naive on two plates, and CD8 memory on one plate. Blood TCR repertoires of a handful of healthy adults were deeply sequenced to estimate repertoire size and the extent of clonotype sharing between individuals. To increase sequencing depth and limit assay-specific biases, TCR repertoire library preparation and sequencing were carried out by different laboratories using diverse techniques. Per donor, leukapheresis produced somewhere between about 0.94 and 9 billion PBMCs. Points the paper makes about the study in general: Sampling was restricted to blood, and TCR repertoires in tissue are likely to differ from TCR repertoires in blood. Compared with non-shared clonotypes, clonotypes shared by all four sorted-subset donors had higher generation probabilities. Naive subsets generally had larger estimated clonotype richness than memory subsets. Across four donors, approximately 5% of naive CD4, roughly 3.8% of naive CD8, approximately 2.5% of memory CD4, and approximately 0.4% of memory CD8 clonotypes were shared. Because the study included only a small number of donors, the genetic and exposure-history diversity represented was limited. Incomplete sequencing was indicated by rarefaction of sorted-subset datasets, despite the large sequencing depth. Based on pairwise subsampling, the degree of clonotype sharing among donors was expected to be affected by sequencing depth.

Trimming takes 5 bases from V and 0 bases from J, and the germline ends sit 8 bases apart. The CDR3, from cysteine to phenylalanine, totals 14 residues. The CDR3 DNA has 42 bases and is translated from base 1. Based on the germline V gene (reference sequence), the CDR1 and CDR2 sequences are SEHNR and FQNEAQ. TCR CDR3 regions were amplified from genomic DNA by multiplex PCR using the deep immunoSEQ assay. Extracted genomic DNA from each cell subset was spread evenly across all wells of several immunoSEQ 96-well plates, with each plate serving as a replicate. For sorted subsets, approximately 200 ng of genomic DNA, equivalent to some 30,000 T cell genomes, went into each replicate PCR. The purified libraries were quantified using a Qubit 3.0 fluorometer, sized with a Bioanalyzer 2100, and then quantified again using the KAPA Library Quantification kit. Every immunoSEQ 96-well plate was sequenced on a separate single-read 150-cycle Illumina NextSeq 550 flow cell. The original methods were these. Because the immunoSEQ output held only junctional sequences and lacked quality scores, the filtering could not match the filtering applied to full-length reads. Sequences were annotated with PyIR, a Python wrapper for IgBLAST v1.9, using IMGT germline references to assign V/J genes and CDR3. Any read was removed if the V/J assignment was weak (E-value above 1e-6), the CDR3 was missing, or the read contained stop codons, out-of-frame junctions, or ambiguous translated residues. V3J clonotypes were defined as sequences sharing the same inferred V gene, J gene, and CDR3 amino acid sequence. Percentage overlap between repertoires was computed as shared unique clonotypes divided by the size of the smaller repertoire. RTK rarefaction, the Chao1 estimator, and Recon v2.1 estimates of unobserved clonotypes were used to assess repertoire richness. Generation probabilities for all TCRbeta clonotypes obtained by the gDNA method from four donors were computed using OLGA. TCRdb limited this immuneACCESS table to in-frame rearrangements with V and J called. A share of clones is missing; checked studies link under half to unresolved V genes, and the rest is unexplained. The V and J calls and clone size are taken from that table; D and trimming were inferred from the DNA. A total of hundreds of thousands of clones appear in this sample, over 90% of them only once. The top ten clones comprise around 24% of the sample.

Sequenced input: naive CD8+ T cells sorted from blood. The label giving this sample's cell subset or site can be read as: CD45RA+CCR7+. The sequence is built from TRBV7-9 and TRBJ1-3; the D gene cannot be resolved reliably. The receptor was isolated from a man aged 25-45 years in good health. The CDR3 region: CASSIDTSGNTIYF. The nucleotides read TGTGCCAGCAGCATAGACACCTCTGGAAACACCATATATTTT.